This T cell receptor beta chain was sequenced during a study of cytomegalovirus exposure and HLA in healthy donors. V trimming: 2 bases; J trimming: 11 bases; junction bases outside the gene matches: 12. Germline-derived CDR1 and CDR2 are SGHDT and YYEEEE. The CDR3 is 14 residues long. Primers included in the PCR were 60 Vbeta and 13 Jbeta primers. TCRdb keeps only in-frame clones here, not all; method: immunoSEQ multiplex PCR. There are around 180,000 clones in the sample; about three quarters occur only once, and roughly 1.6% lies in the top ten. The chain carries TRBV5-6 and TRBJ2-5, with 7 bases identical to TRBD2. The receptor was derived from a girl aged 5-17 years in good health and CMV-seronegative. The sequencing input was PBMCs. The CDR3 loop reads CASSFGSGGYEQYF. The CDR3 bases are TGTGCCAGCAGCTTTGGGTCGGGGGGTTATGAGCAGTACTTC.